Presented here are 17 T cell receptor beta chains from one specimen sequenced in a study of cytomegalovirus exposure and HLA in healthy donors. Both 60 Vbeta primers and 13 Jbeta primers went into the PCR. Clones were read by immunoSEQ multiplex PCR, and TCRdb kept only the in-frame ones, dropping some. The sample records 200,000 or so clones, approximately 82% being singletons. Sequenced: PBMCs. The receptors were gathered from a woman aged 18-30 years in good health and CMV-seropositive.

The CDR3 reads CASSKIGTRGNQPQHF. In DNA form, the CDR3 reads TGTGCCAGCAGTAAAATTGGGACGCGGGGTAATCAGCCCCAGCATTTT. This chain uses TRBV2 with TRBJ1-5; D perhaps matches TRBD1 (5 bases). The V gene lost 5 bases and the J gene lost 4 bases, with 18 bases spanning the gap. CDR3 size: 16 residues. CDR1 and CDR2 from the germline V gene are SNHLY and FYNNEI.

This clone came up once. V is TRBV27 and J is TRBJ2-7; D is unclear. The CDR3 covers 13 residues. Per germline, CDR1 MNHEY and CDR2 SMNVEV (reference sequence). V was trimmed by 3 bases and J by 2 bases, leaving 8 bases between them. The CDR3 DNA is TGTGCCAGCAGTTTTGGGCCTACCTACGAGCAGTACTTC. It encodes CASSFGPTYEQYF.

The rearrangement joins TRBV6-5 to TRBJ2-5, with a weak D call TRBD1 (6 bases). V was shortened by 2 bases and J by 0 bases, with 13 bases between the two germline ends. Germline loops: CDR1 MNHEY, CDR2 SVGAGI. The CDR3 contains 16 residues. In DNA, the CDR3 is TGTGCCAGCAGTTACGGGGTCCCAGGGGACCAAGAGACCCAGTACTTC. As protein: CASSYGVPGDQETQYF.

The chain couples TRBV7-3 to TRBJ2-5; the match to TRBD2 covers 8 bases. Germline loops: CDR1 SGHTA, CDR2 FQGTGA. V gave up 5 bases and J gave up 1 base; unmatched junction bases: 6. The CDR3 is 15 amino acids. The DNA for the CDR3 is TGTGCCAGCAGCCCCCAAGCGGGGGCCCAAGAGACCCAGTACTTC. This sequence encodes CASSPQAGAQETQYF.

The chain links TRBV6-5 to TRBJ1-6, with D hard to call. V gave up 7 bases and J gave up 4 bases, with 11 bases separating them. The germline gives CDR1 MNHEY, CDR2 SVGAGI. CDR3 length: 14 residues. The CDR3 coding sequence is TGTGCCAGCACCCCAAGCCGGTATAATTCACCCCTCCACTTT. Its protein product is CASTPSRYNSPLHF.

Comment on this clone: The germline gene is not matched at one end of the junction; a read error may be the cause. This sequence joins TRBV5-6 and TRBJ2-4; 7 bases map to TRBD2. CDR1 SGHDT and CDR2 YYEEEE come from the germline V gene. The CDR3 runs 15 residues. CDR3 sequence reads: CASSLWGGRGNSQYF. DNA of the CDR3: TGTGCCAGCAGCTTGTGGGGGGGACGGGGAAACAGTCAGTACTTC.

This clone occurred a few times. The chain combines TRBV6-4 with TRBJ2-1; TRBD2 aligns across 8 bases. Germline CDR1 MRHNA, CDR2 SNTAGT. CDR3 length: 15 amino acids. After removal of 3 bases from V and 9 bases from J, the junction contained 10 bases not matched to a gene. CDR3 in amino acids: CASSEIDGGAGEQFF. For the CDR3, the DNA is TGTGCCAGCAGTGAGATCGACGGGGGGGCCGGTGAGCAGTTCTTC.

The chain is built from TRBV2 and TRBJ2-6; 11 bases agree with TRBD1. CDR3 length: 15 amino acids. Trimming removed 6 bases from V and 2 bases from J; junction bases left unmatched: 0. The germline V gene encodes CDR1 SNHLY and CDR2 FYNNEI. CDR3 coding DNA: TGTGCCAGCAGGGACAGGGGGCCTGGGGCCAACGTCCTGACTTTC. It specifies CASRDRGPGANVLTF.

CDR3 coding DNA: TGTGCCTGGAGCGGACAGGGCGGAAGAGGAGGCTACACCTTC. It encodes CAWSGQGGRGGYTF. The genes are TRBV30 and TRBJ1-2; 8 bases agree with TRBD1. The CDR3 totals 14 residues. CDR1 is GTSNPN, CDR2 SVGIG, per germline (reference sequence). Losses at the gene ends were 3 bases for V and 8 bases for J; bases not matched to a gene: 11.

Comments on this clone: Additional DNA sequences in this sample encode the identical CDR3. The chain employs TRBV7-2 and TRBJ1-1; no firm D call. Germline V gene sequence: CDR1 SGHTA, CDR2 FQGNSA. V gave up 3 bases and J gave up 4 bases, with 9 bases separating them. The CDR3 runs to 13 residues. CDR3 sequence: CASSLSLSTEAFF. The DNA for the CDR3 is TGTGCCAGCAGCTTGTCCCTGAGCACTGAAGCTTTCTTT.

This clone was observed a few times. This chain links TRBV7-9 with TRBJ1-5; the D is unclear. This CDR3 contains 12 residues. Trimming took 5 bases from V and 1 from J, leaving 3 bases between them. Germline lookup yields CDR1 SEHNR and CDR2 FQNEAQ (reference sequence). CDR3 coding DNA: TGTGCCAGCAGCCAAAGCAATCAGCCCCAGCATTTT. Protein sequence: CASSQSNQPQHF.

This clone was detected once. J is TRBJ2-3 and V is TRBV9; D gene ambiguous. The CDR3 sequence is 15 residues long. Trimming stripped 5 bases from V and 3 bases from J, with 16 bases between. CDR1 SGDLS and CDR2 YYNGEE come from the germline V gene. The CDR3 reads CASSGTPFGTDTQYF. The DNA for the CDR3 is TGTGCCAGCAGTGGTACCCCATTCGGGACAGATACGCAGTATTTT.

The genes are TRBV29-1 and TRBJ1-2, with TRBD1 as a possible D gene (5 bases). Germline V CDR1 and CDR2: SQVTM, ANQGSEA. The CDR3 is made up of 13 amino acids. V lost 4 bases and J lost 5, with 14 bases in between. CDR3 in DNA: TGCAGCGTTGCCGGGGGAGGTCCATATGGCTACACCTTC. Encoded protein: CSVAGGGPYGYTF.

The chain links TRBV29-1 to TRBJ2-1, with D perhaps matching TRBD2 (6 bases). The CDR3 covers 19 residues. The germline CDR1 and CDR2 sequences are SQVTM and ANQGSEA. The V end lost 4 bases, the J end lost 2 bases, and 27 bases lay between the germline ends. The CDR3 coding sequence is TGCAGCGTTGTCCCCCGGGGGAATGAGCGGGTTAGGACCTACAATGAGCAGTTCTTC. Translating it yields CSVVPRGNERVRTYNEQFF.

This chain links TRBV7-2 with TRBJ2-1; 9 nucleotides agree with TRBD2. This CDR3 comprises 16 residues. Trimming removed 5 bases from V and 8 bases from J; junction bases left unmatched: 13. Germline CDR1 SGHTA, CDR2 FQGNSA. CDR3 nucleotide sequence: TGTGCCAGCAGCCTGAACGGCGCTAGCGGGATGGATGAGCAGTTCTTC. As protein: CASSLNGASGMDEQFF. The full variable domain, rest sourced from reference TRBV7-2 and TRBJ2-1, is GAGVSQSPSNKVTEKGKDVELRCDPISGHTALYWYRQSLGQGLEFLIYFQGNSAPDKSGLPSDRFSAERTGGSVSTLTIQRTQQEDSAVYLCASSLNGASGMDEQFFGPGTRLTVL.

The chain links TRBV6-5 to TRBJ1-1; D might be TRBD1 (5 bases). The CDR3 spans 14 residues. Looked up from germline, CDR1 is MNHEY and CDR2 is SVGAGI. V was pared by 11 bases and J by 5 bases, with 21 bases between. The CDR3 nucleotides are TGTGCCGTCCATCAACAGGCGCTTGGGACTGAAGCTTTCTTT. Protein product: CAVHQQALGTEAFF.

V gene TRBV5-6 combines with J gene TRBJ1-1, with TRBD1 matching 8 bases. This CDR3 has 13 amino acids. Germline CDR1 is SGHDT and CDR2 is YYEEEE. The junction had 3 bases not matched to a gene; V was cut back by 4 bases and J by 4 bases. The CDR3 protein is CASSQGASTEAFF. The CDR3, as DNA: TGTGCCAGCAGCCAGGGGGCGAGCACTGAAGCTTTCTTT.